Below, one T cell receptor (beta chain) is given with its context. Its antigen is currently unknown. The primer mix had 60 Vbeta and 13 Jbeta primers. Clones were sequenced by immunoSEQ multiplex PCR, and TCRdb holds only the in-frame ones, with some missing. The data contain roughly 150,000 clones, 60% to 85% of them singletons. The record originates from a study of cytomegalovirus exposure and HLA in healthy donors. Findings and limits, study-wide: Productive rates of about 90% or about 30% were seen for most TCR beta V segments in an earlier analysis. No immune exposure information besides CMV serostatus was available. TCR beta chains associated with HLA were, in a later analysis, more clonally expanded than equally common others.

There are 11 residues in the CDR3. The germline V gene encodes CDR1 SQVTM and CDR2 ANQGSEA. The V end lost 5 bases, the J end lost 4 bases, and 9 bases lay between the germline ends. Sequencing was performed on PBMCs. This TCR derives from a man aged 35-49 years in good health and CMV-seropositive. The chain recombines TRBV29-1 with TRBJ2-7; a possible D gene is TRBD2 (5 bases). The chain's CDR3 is CSVSGLYEQYF. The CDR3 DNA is TGCAGCGTTTCCGGACTTTACGAGCAGTACTTC.